The rows below give T cell receptor beta chains drawn from one sample of a study of T cell responses to AZD1222 COVID-19 vaccine. Measured with immunoSEQ multiplex PCR; TCRdb has only the in-frame clones, and not every one. This sample has more than 250,000 clones, with over 90% found just once. Sequencing used peripheral blood, obtained on day 0 of AZD1222 vaccination. The receptors originated from an adult in good health. Each CDR3 is given with its conserved first and last residue. Each record gives: J gene, D gene, clone size, CDR3 length, V gene, CDR3 DNA, CDR3 protein. The D gene is left open where the match is weak. Some rows have no size entry. The others give once, few or many, or a class for an expanded clone.

j_call: TRBJ2-1; d_call: NA; clone_size: NA; cdr3_length: 13; v_call: TRBV27; cdr3_nt: TGTGCCAGCAGCCCGGCACCCTACAATGAGCAGTTCTTC; cdr3_aa: CASSPAPYNEQFF
j_call: TRBJ2-3; d_call: NA; clone_size: NA; cdr3_length: 13; v_call: TRBV5-1; cdr3_nt: TGCGCCAGCAGCACGGGGGCTGGAGATACGCAGTATTTT; cdr3_aa: CASSTGAGDTQYF
j_call: TRBJ2-7; d_call: TRBD1; clone_size: once; cdr3_length: 15; v_call: TRBV5-4; cdr3_nt: TGTGCCAGCAGCCGGACAGGGATTTTGCCCTACGAGCAGTACTTC; cdr3_aa: CASSRTGILPYEQYF
j_call: TRBJ2-7; d_call: NA; clone_size: NA; cdr3_length: 14; v_call: TRBV5-1; cdr3_nt: TGCGCCAGCAGATACTCGTCAAACCCGTACGAGCAGTACTTC; cdr3_aa: CASRYSSNPYEQYF
j_call: TRBJ2-1; d_call: TRBD2; clone_size: NA; cdr3_length: 11; v_call: TRBV19; cdr3_nt: TGTGCCAGTATGGCGGGAGGTGAGCAGTTCTTC; cdr3_aa: CASMAGGEQFF
j_call: TRBJ2-5; d_call: TRBD2; clone_size: NA; cdr3_length: 16; v_call: TRBV6-1; cdr3_nt: TGTGCCAGCAGTGAAGCGGGACTAGCCCTTCAAGAGACCCAGTACTTC; cdr3_aa: CASSEAGLALQETQYF
j_call: TRBJ2-1; d_call: TRBD2; clone_size: once; cdr3_length: 17; v_call: TRBV9; cdr3_nt: TGTGCCAGCAGCGTAAAGGCTAGCGGGCCCTCCGGGGATGAGCAGTTCTTC; cdr3_aa: CASSVKASGPSGDEQFF
j_call: TRBJ2-4; d_call: TRBD2; clone_size: NA; cdr3_length: 16; v_call: TRBV19; cdr3_nt: TGTGCCAGTAGTCCCTACGGACTAGCGGGAGGGAACATTCAGTACTTC; cdr3_aa: CASSPYGLAGGNIQYF
j_call: TRBJ2-3; d_call: NA; clone_size: NA; cdr3_length: 15; v_call: TRBV28; cdr3_nt: TGTGCCAGCAGTTTTGGGGGGGGCCGCGCAGATACGCAGTATTTT; cdr3_aa: CASSFGGGRADTQYF
j_call: TRBJ1-4; d_call: TRBD1; clone_size: NA; cdr3_length: 15; v_call: TRBV7-2; cdr3_nt: TGTGCCAGCAGCCCAGGGGGCACGGTTGGAGAAAAACTGTTTTTT; cdr3_aa: CASSPGGTVGEKLFF
j_call: TRBJ2-1; d_call: TRBD2; clone_size: NA; cdr3_length: 16; v_call: TRBV5-1; cdr3_nt: TGCGCCAGCAGCTTCCCCCAGCGGGGAAATTACAATGAGCAGTTCTTC; cdr3_aa: CASSFPQRGNYNEQFF
j_call: TRBJ2-1; d_call: NA; clone_size: NA; cdr3_length: 16; v_call: TRBV10-3; cdr3_nt: TGTGCCATCAGCCGTGCGTCACCCCGCGGGACCAATGAGCAGTTCTTC; cdr3_aa: CAISRASPRGTNEQFF
j_call: TRBJ1-1; d_call: NA; clone_size: NA; cdr3_length: 13; v_call: TRBV3-1/TRBV3-2; cdr3_nt: TGTGCCAGCAGCGTCGTGGAGGGCACTGAAGCTTTCTTT; cdr3_aa: CASSVVEGTEAFF
j_call: TRBJ1-2; d_call: TRBD1; clone_size: NA; cdr3_length: 13; v_call: TRBV5-6; cdr3_nt: TGTGCCAGCAACCCACAGGGGGCGGAAGGCTACACCTTC; cdr3_aa: CASNPQGAEGYTF
j_call: TRBJ1-4; d_call: TRBD1; clone_size: once; cdr3_length: 17; v_call: TRBV18; cdr3_nt: TGTGCCAGCTCACCCCAGTCGCCCGGGACAGGGGCTGAAAAACTGTTTTTT; cdr3_aa: CASSPQSPGTGAEKLFF
j_call: TRBJ2-7; d_call: NA; clone_size: NA; cdr3_length: 12; v_call: TRBV4-2; cdr3_nt: TGTGCCAGCAGCCAAGACCCGTCCGAGCAGTACTTC; cdr3_aa: CASSQDPSEQYF
j_call: TRBJ2-7; d_call: NA; clone_size: NA; cdr3_length: 13; v_call: TRBV5-1; cdr3_nt: TGCGCCAGCAGCTTGCCTCTCCCGGACGAGCAGTACTTC; cdr3_aa: CASSLPLPDEQYF
j_call: TRBJ1-3; d_call: NA; clone_size: NA; cdr3_length: 13; v_call: TRBV12-3/TRBV12-4; cdr3_nt: TGTGCCACCGCCCAGGGTGCGGGAAACACCATATATTTT; cdr3_aa: CATAQGAGNTIYF
j_call: TRBJ2-1; d_call: TRBD2; clone_size: NA; cdr3_length: 12; v_call: TRBV18; cdr3_nt: TGTGCCAGCTCTCCGGGGGGGGCCGGGCAGTTCTTC; cdr3_aa: CASSPGGAGQFF
j_call: TRBJ2-7; d_call: NA; clone_size: few; cdr3_length: 20; v_call: TRBV28; cdr3_nt: TGTGCCAGCAGGGGTCCCACAGTCCTTACGTTACTTGGTAACTCCTACGAGCAGTACTTC; cdr3_aa: CASRGPTVLTLLGNSYEQYF
j_call: TRBJ1-3; d_call: NA; clone_size: NA; cdr3_length: 13; v_call: TRBV9; cdr3_nt: TGTGCCAGCAGACCAGCGGGGAGGGATACCATATATTTT; cdr3_aa: CASRPAGRDTIYF
j_call: TRBJ2-3; d_call: TRBD1; clone_size: NA; cdr3_length: 14; v_call: TRBV12-5; cdr3_nt: TGTGCTAGTGGGAGGACAGGGGGTACAGATACGCAGTATTTT; cdr3_aa: CASGRTGGTDTQYF
j_call: TRBJ2-7; d_call: NA; clone_size: NA; cdr3_length: 13; v_call: TRBV29-1; cdr3_nt: TGCAGCGTCCAGGGACCCGGAGGATACGAGCAGTACTTC; cdr3_aa: CSVQGPGGYEQYF
j_call: TRBJ2-7; d_call: TRBD2; clone_size: NA; cdr3_length: 14; v_call: TRBV7-2; cdr3_nt: TGTGCCAGCAGCCCCGCTAGCGGTACCTACGAGCAGTACTTC; cdr3_aa: CASSPASGTYEQYF
j_call: TRBJ1-5; d_call: TRBD1; clone_size: NA; cdr3_length: 14; v_call: TRBV5-1; cdr3_nt: TGCGCCAGCAGCTTGGGACAGGGCGATCAGCCCCAGCATTTT; cdr3_aa: CASSLGQGDQPQHF
j_call: TRBJ2-5; d_call: TRBD2; clone_size: NA; cdr3_length: 13; v_call: TRBV2; cdr3_nt: TGTGCCAGCAGGGCCAGCGGGGTAGAGACCCAGTACTTC; cdr3_aa: CASRASGVETQYF
j_call: TRBJ1-1; d_call: NA; clone_size: NA; cdr3_length: 15; v_call: TRBV11-2; cdr3_nt: TGTGCCAGCACCCTTACGGGACAAAGGAACACTGAAGCTTTCTTT; cdr3_aa: CASTLTGQRNTEAFF
j_call: TRBJ2-3; d_call: NA; clone_size: NA; cdr3_length: 13; v_call: TRBV12-5; cdr3_nt: TGTGCTAGTGGTACCCAGTGGGGGGATACGCAGTATTTT; cdr3_aa: CASGTQWGDTQYF
j_call: TRBJ2-7; d_call: NA; clone_size: NA; cdr3_length: 14; v_call: TRBV28; cdr3_nt: TGTGCCAGCAGTACTCCCTCCACAATGTACGAGCAGTACTTC; cdr3_aa: CASSTPSTMYEQYF
j_call: TRBJ2-7; d_call: TRBD1; clone_size: NA; cdr3_length: 12; v_call: TRBV2; cdr3_nt: TGTGCCAGCAGGGACAGGACCTACGAGCAGTACTTC; cdr3_aa: CASRDRTYEQYF
j_call: TRBJ2-7; d_call: NA; clone_size: NA; cdr3_length: 13; v_call: TRBV6-1; cdr3_nt: TGTGCCAGCAGTGAAAATCTATTCTACGAGCAGTACTTC; cdr3_aa: CASSENLFYEQYF
j_call: TRBJ2-2; d_call: NA; clone_size: NA; cdr3_length: 14; v_call: TRBV7-9; cdr3_nt: TGTGCCAGCAGCTTCACCGAGGGGCCCGGGGAGCTGTTTTTT; cdr3_aa: CASSFTEGPGELFF
j_call: TRBJ2-3; d_call: TRBD2; clone_size: NA; cdr3_length: 15; v_call: TRBV29-1; cdr3_nt: TGCAGCGTTGACTCGGGTAGCGGGAGTGGAGATACGCAGTATTTT; cdr3_aa: CSVDSGSGSGDTQYF
j_call: TRBJ2-3; d_call: NA; clone_size: NA; cdr3_length: 14; v_call: TRBV4-3; cdr3_nt: TGCGCCAGCAGCCAAGATTTCCCGCGGGATACGCAGTATTTT; cdr3_aa: CASSQDFPRDTQYF
j_call: TRBJ2-2; d_call: NA; clone_size: NA; cdr3_length: 17; v_call: TRBV19; cdr3_nt: TGTGCCAGTAGTATAAGGTTAAGGACAGCGAACACCGGGGAGCTGTTTTTT; cdr3_aa: CASSIRLRTANTGELFF
j_call: TRBJ2-5; d_call: TRBD1; clone_size: NA; cdr3_length: 13; v_call: TRBV6-6; cdr3_nt: TGTGCCAGCAGCCGGGACAGTCAAGAGACCCAGTACTTC; cdr3_aa: CASSRDSQETQYF
j_call: TRBJ2-1; d_call: TRBD1; clone_size: NA; cdr3_length: 15; v_call: TRBV2; cdr3_nt: TGTGCCAGCAGTGAAGGGACAGGAGTCTACAATGAGCAGTTCTTC; cdr3_aa: CASSEGTGVYNEQFF
j_call: TRBJ1-6; d_call: NA; clone_size: NA; cdr3_length: 15; v_call: TRBV5-1; cdr3_nt: TGCGCCAGCAGCCTAGGGGCTCAGGGGAATTCACCCCTCCACTTT; cdr3_aa: CASSLGAQGNSPLHF
j_call: TRBJ2-7; d_call: NA; clone_size: NA; cdr3_length: 14; v_call: TRBV11-2; cdr3_nt: TGTGCCAGCAGCCCTCGGGACAAGACCTACGAGCAGTACTTC; cdr3_aa: CASSPRDKTYEQYF
j_call: TRBJ1-1; d_call: NA; clone_size: once; cdr3_length: 15; v_call: TRBV7-2; cdr3_nt: TGTGCCAGCAGCTTATGGGTTATCATGAACACTGAAGCTTTCTTT; cdr3_aa: CASSLWVIMNTEAFF
j_call: TRBJ2-3; d_call: NA; clone_size: NA; cdr3_length: 17; v_call: TRBV11-3; cdr3_nt: TGTGCCAGCAGCTTAGGAAGAGGGCTGAGTGTGACAGATACGCAGTATTTT; cdr3_aa: CASSLGRGLSVTDTQYF